The T cell receptor beta chain described here comes from a study of cytomegalovirus exposure and HLA in healthy donors. About the research overall: An earlier analysis found 120 million or so unique TCR beta sequences from about 190 million T cells.

Study conclusions and caveats: Analysis was carried out at a later point, and it linked a missense DCLRE1C variant to TCR beta V- and J-gene trimming.

Unmatched junction bases numbered 10, after V lost 0 bases and J lost 5 bases. The V gene's germline CDR1 is SGHNT and CDR2 YYREEE (reference sequence). This CDR3 region has 16 residues. Of note for this clone: Its specificity is unknown.

The study ran its PCR with 60 Vbeta and 13 Jbeta primers. The protocol was immunoSEQ multiplex PCR, while the TCRdb copy is restricted to in-frame clones and leaves out a portion. The sample lists around 110,000 clones, 81% occurring once. The specimen sequenced was PBMCs. This TCR came from a woman aged 30 to 39 in good health and CMV-seronegative. V gene TRBV5-4 combines with J gene TRBJ1-1, with 7 bases aligning to TRBD1. CDR3 sequence reads: CASSLGGQRGRTEAFF. Written as DNA, the CDR3 is TGTGCCAGCAGCTTGGGGGGACAGCGGGGGAGAACTGAAGCTTTCTTT.